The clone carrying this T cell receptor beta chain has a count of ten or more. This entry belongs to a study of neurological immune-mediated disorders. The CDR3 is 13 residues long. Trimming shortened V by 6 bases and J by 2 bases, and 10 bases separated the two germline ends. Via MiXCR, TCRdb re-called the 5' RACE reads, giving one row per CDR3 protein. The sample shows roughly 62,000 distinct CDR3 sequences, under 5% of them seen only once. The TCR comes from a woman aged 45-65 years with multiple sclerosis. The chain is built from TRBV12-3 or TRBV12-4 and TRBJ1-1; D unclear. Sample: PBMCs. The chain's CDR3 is CASSGGPNTEAFF. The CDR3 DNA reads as TGTGCCAGCAGCGGAGGACCCAACACTGAAGCTTTCTTT.